This T cell receptor beta chain was obtained from a study of T cells expressing NK-cell markers. Study in general: Sorted CD3+CD56-NKG2C+, CD3+CD56+NKG2C- and CD3+CD56+NKG2C+ T cells were the source of the TCR beta repertoires.

On this clonotype itself: Its target is not known.

From the 5' RACE reads, TCRdb lists one entry per CDR3 protein and no DNA. The table for this sample gives 150,000 to 200,000 distinct CDR3 sequences. Per the germline V gene, CDR1 is SGHTA and CDR2 is FQGNSA. This CDR3 is built from 15 residues. General study points: Of the CD8+ T cell pool in six donors, roughly 1.0-8% was accounted for by dominant NKG2C+ clonotypes. These clonotypes also led the CD3+CD56-NKG2C+ fraction in a handful of donors.

The TCR sequence derives from a man between 18 and 69 years old in good health. The material sequenced was blood T cells: a sorted CD56 or NKG2C T cell subset, CD4+ or CD8+ T cells, or bulk PBMC T cells (not recorded which). The rearrangement joins TRBV7-2 to TRBJ2-7. The chain's CDR3 is CASSPVLGLTYEQYF.